The rows below give T cell receptor beta chains drawn from one sample of a study of T cells expressing NK-cell markers. TCRdb reprocessed the 5' RACE reads, keeping one entry per CDR3 protein, no DNA. The table gives under 200,000 distinct CDR3 sequences; the top ten clones make up less than 20% of it. The sample consisted of blood T cells: a sorted CD56 or NKG2C T cell subset, CD4+ or CD8+ T cells, or bulk PBMC T cells (not recorded which). The source is a woman aged 18 to 69 in good health. Each CDR3 is given with its conserved first and last residue. Fields, in order: V gene, clone size, J gene, CDR3 protein. Rows may omit the clone size; those that give it use once, few, many or a size class.

TRBV6-1	-	TRBJ2-7	CASTSAGVNYEQYF
TRBV20-1	-	TRBJ2-5	CSARDPGRQETQYF
TRBV28	-	TRBJ2-1	CASSLLGLAGAMGEQFF
TRBV10-3	-	TRBJ2-7	CAISGGQRGPYEQYF
TRBV6-1	-	TRBJ1-3	CASRSASGVPGNTIYF
TRBV24-1	-	TRBJ1-5	CATGGGFNQPQHF
TRBV5-1	medium-sized	TRBJ1-1	CASSSGQPDTEAFF
TRBV5-1	-	TRBJ1-1	CASSRDKNTEAFF
TRBV5-1	-	TRBJ1-1	CASSANRVGTEAFF
TRBV5-1	-	TRBJ1-5	CASSRDSQGGLPQHF
TRBV4-2	-	TRBJ2-1	CASSQLAEQGKVQFF
TRBV11-1	-	TRBJ2-7	CASSLAGGSEQYF
TRBV20-1	-	TRBJ1-4	CSARRPGGREKLFF
TRBV7-8	-	TRBJ2-7	CASSPSTGAGTSYEQYF
TRBV5-1	-	TRBJ2-5	CASSYTGSPQETQYF
TRBV7-2	-	TRBJ1-3	CASSLDSGNTIYF
TRBV11-2	-	TRBJ1-6	CASSLDYRDRVLPLHF
TRBV7-8	-	TRBJ2-5	CASSLGGATRQETQYF
TRBV5-1	-	TRBJ1-2	CASSLAGGVDYGYTF
TRBV5-1	-	TRBJ2-1	CASSLQLAGTYNEQFF
TRBV15	-	TRBJ2-5	CATSGGTSEQTQYF
TRBV7-3	-	TRBJ2-3	CASSTDAGAQYF
TRBV5-1	-	TRBJ1-1	CASSLMTESTEAFF
TRBV12-3/TRBV12-4	-	TRBJ1-1	CASSLAPGGTEAFF
TRBV20-1	-	TRBJ1-1	CSAHPVGPTEAFF
TRBV20-1	-	TRBJ2-7	CSAIRGQATGQYF
TRBV3-1	-	TRBJ1-4	CASSQGPGKLFF
TRBV20-1	-	TRBJ2-2	CSARDSALGLVTGELFF
TRBV7-2	-	TRBJ2-7	CASSLGRSLYEQYF